The T cell receptor beta chain described here comes from a study of blood T cell repertoires in COVID-19. Study overall: Specimens from acute and convalescent COVID-19 originated in the United States, Italy and Spain. PBMCs, B-cell-depleted T cells, or T cells were the source of the cDNA or gDNA that made up the material.

Original processing methods: Nucleated cell number was recorded as an estimate derived from reference gene primer amplification. Produced via immunoSEQ multiplex PCR; TCRdb's table is partial and in-frame only. Clonal size and the V and J genes are those of that table, whereas D and trimming came from the DNA. The table lists approximately 270,000 clones, approximately 85% of them singletons. The germline CDR1 and CDR2 sequences are MNHEY and SMNVEV (reference sequence). After removal of 5 bases from V and 10 bases from J, the junction contained 8 bases not matched to a gene. This CDR3 comprises 14 residues. Patients in Seattle were enrolled during active infection, then followed longitudinally.

This sequence was found in a human donor with COVID-19, enrolled during active disease. The donor label of this sample is uncertain. The sample taken for sequencing was peripheral blood. The chain joins TRBV27 to TRBJ1-4, with 9 nucleotides matching TRBD1. The DNA of the CDR3 is TGTGCCAGCAGTACAGGGGGCGGTATCGGAAAACTGTTTTTT. Its translation: CASSTGGGIGKLFF.